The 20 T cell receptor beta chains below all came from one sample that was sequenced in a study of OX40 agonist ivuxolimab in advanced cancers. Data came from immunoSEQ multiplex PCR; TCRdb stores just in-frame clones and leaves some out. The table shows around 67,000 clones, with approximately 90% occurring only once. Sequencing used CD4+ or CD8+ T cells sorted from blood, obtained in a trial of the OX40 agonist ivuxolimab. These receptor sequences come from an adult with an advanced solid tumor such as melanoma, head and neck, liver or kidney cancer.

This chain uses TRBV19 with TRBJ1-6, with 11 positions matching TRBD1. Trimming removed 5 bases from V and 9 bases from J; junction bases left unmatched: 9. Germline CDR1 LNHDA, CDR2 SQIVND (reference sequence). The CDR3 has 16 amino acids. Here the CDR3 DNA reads TGTGCCAGTAGTCCCCCCGGGACAGGGGGAGGTTCACCCCTCCACTTT. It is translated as CASSPPGTGGGSPLHF.

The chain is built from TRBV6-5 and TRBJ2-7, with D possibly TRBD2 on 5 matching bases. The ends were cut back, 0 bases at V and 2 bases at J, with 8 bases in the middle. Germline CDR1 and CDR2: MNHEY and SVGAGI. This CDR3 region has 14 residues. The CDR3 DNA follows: TGTGCCAGCAGTTACTCCCTCGGGGCCTACGAGCAGTACTTC. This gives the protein CASSYSLGAYEQYF.

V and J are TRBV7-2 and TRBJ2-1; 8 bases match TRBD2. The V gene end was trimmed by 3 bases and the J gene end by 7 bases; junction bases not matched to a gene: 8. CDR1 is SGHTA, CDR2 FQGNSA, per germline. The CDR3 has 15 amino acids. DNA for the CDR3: TGTGCCAGCAGCTTCGATAGCGGGGTGTGGAATGAGCAGTTCTTC. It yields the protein CASSFDSGVWNEQFF.

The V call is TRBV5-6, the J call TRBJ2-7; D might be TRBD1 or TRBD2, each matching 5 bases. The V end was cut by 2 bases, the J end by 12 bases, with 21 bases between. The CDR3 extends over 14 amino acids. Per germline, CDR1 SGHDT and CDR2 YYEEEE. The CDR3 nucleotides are TGTGCCAGCAGCTTCTCTAGGAACGAGCAGAGGGGGTACTTC. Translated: CASSFSRNEQRGYF.

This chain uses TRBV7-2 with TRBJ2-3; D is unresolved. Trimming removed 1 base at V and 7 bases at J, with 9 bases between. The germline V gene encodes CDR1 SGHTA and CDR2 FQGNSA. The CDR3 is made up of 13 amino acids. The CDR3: CASSLDASHTQYF. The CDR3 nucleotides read TGTGCCAGCAGCTTAGACGCCTCTCATACGCAGTATTTT.

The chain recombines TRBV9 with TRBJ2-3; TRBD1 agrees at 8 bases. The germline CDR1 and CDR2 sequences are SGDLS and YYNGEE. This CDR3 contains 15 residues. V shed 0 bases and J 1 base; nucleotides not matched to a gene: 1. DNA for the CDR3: TGTGCCAGCAGCGTAGAGGACAGGGGCACAGATACGCAGTATTTT. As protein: CASSVEDRGTDTQYF.

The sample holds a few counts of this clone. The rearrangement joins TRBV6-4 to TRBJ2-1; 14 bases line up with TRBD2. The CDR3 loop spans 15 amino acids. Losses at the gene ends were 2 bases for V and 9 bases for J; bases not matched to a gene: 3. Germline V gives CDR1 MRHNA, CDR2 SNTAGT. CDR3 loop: CASSDGTSGGREQFF. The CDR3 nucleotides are TGTGCCAGCAGTGACGGGACTAGCGGGGGCCGTGAGCAGTTCTTC.

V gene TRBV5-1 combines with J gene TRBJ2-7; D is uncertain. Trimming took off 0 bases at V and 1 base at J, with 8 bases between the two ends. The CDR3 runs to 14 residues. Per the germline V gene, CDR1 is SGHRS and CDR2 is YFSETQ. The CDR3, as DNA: TGCGCCAGCAGCTTGGAGGCACCATCCTACGAGCAGTACTTC. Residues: CASSLEAPSYEQYF.

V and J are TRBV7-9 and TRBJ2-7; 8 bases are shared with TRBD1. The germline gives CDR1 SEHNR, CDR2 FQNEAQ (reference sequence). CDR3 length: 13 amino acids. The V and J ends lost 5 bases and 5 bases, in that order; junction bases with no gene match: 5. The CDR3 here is CASSHDRGHEQYF. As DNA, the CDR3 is TGTGCCAGCAGCCACGACAGGGGCCACGAGCAGTACTTC. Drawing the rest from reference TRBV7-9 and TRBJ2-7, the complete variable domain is DTGVSQNPRHKITKRGQNVTFRCDPISEHNRLYWYRQTLGQGPEFLTYFQNEAQLEKSRLLSDRFSAERPKGSFSTLEIQRTEQGDSAMYLCASSHDRGHEQYFGPGTRLTVT.

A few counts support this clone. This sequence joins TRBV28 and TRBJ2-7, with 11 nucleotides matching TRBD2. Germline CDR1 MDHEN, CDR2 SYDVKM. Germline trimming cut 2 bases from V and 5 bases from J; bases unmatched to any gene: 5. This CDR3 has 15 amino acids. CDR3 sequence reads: CASSLQTSGGDEQYF. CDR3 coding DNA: TGTGCCAGCAGTTTACAAACTAGCGGGGGCGACGAGCAGTACTTC.

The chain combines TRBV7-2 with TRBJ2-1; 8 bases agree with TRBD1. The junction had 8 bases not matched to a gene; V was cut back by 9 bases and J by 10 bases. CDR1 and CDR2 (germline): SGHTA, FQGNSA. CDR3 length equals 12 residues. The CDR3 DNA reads TGTGCCAGTCGGGACAGGAGGGGGGAGCAGTTCTTC. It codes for CASRDRRGEQFF.

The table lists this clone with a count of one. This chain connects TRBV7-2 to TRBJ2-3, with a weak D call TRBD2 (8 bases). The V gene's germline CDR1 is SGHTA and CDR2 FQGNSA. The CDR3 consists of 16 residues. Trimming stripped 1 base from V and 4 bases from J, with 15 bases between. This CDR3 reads CASSLDSGGGADTQYF. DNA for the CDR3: TGTGCCAGCAGCTTAGATTCGGGAGGGGGCGCAGATACGCAGTATTTT. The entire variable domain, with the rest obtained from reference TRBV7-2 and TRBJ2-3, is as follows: GAGVSQSPSNKVTEKGKDVELRCDPISGHTALYWYRQSLGQGLEFLIYFQGNSAPDKSGLPSDRFSAERTGGSVSTLTIQRTQQEDSAVYLCASSLDSGGGADTQYFGPGTRLTVL.

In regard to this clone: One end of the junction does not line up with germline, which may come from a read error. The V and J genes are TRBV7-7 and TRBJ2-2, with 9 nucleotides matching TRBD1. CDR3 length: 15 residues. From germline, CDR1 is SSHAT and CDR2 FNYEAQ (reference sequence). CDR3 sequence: CASSSDRGNTGELFF. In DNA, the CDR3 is TGTGCTAGCAGCTCGGACAGGGGTAACACCGGGGAGCTGTTTTTT.

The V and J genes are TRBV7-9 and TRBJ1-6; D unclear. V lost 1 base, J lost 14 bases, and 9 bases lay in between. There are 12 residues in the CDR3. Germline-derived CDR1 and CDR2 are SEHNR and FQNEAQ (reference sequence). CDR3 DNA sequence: TGTGCCAGCAGCTTAGGTCCTACGGCCCTCCACTTT. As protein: CASSLGPTALHF.

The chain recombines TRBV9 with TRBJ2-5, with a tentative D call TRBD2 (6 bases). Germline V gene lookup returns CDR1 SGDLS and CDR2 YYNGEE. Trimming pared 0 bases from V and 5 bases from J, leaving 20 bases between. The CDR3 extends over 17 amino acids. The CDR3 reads CASSVGRAGNGLETQYF. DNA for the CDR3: TGTGCCAGCAGCGTAGGGAGGGCAGGGAACGGTCTGGAGACCCAGTACTTC.

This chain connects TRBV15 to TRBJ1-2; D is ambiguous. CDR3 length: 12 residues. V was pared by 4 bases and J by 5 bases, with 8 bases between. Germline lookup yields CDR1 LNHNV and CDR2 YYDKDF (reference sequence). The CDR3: CATSNPGYGYTF. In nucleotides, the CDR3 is TGTGCCACCAGCAACCCCGGGTATGGCTACACCTTC. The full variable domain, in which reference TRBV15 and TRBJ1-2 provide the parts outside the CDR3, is DAMVIQNPRYQVTQFGKPVTLSCSQTLNHNVMYWYQQKSSQAPKLLFHYYDKDFNNEADTPDNFQSRRPNTSFCFLDIRSPGLGDTAMYLCATSNPGYGYTFGSGTRLTVV.

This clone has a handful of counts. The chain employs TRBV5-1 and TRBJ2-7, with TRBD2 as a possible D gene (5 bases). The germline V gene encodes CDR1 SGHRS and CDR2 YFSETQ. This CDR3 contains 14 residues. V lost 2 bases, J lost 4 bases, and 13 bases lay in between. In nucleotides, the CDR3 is TGCGCCAGCAGCTTCCGAGGGTCCCCTTACGAGCAGTACTTC. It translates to CASSFRGSPYEQYF.

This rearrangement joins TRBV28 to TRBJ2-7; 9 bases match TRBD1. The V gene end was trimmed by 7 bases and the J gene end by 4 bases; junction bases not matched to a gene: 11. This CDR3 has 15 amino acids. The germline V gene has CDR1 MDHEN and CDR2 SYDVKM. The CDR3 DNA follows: TGTGCCAGCATCAACGCCGGGACAGGGAGTTACGAGCAGTACTTC. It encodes CASINAGTGSYEQYF. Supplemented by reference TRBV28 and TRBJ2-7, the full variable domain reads DVKVTQSSRYLVKRTGEKVFLECVQDMDHENMFWYRQDPGLGLRLIYFSYDVKMKEKGDIPEGYSVSREKKERFSLILESASTNQTSMYLCASINAGTGSYEQYFGPGTRLTVT.

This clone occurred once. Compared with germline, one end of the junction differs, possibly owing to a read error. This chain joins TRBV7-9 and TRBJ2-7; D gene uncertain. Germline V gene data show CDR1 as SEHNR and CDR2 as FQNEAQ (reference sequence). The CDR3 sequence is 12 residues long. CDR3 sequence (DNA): TGTGCCAGCAGCATAGCTTCCTACGAGCAGTACTTC. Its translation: CASSIASYEQYF.

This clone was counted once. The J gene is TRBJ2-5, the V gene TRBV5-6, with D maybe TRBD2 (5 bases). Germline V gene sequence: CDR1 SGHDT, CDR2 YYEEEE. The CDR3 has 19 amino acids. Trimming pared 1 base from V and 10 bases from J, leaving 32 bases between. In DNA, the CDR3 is TGTGCCAGCAGCTTGAGGACGGGGAGTACAAGAGAGGTGGGAAGAATCCAGTACTTC. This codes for CASSLRTGSTREVGRIQYF. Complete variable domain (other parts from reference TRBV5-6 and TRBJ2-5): DAGVTQSPTHLIKTRGQQVTLRCSPKSGHDTVSWYQQALGQGPQFIFQYYEEEERQRGNFPDRFSGHQFPNYSSELNVNALLLGDSALYLCASSLRTGSTREVGRIQYFGPGTRLLVL.